This TCR beta chain was sequenced during a study of blood T cell repertoires in COVID-19. The CDR3 runs to 15 residues. Trimming removed 3 bases at V and 0 bases at J, with 9 bases between. CDR1 is ENHRY, CDR2 SYGVKD, per germline. The assay was immunoSEQ multiplex PCR, and TCRdb's table has in-frame clones only and misses some. Of 56,000 or so clones in the sample, roughly nine tenths were seen once. This chain links TRBV10-3 with TRBJ1-5; unclear D gene. Sequenced material: peripheral blood. This clonotype was sampled from a human donor in a cohort sampled during active COVID-19. CDR3 sequence (DNA): TGTGCCATCAGTGACAGTATAAATAGCAATCAGCCCCAGCATTTT. This encodes CAISDSINSNQPQHF.